This T cell receptor (beta chain) derives from a study of TIL therapy for anti-PD-1-resistant metastatic lung cancer. Deletions cut 3 bases from V and 9 bases from J, with 12 bases between. CDR1 and CDR2 (germline): SGHTA, FQGTGA. The CDR3 has 13 amino acids. Noted time point: pre-treatment sample, taken before nivolumab and TIL therapy. Pleural nodules or supraclavicular lymph nodes made up most of the excised metastases sampled. The libraries were made with immunoSEQ v3. Here immunoSEQ multiplex PCR was the method, and the copy in TCRdb shows in-frame clones only, minus some. Here the sample spans 5,000 to 8,000 clones, 64% being singletons.

The sequenced sample was tumor tissue, obtained at baseline. The chain joins TRBV7-3 to TRBJ2-1; the D gene is possibly TRBD2 (5 bases). The receptor was derived from a person aged 25 to 80 with non-small cell lung cancer. The CDR3 loop is CASSFSLVSEQFF. The CDR3, as DNA: TGTGCCAGCAGCTTTTCACTAGTCAGTGAGCAGTTCTTC.